This record looks at one T cell receptor (beta chain) sequence and its context. Its antigen is still unknown. Regarding time point: pre-sensitization, week 0. This sample's treatment: therapeutic diphenylcyclopropenone sensitization with weekly scalp DPC. Blood draws came first, before each patch test. This sample was taken from a study of human T cells and chemical hapten exposure. Study-level points and caveats: Expanded TCRs were compared with controls, and the expanded TCRs formed significantly more large CDR3 similarity clusters.

TCRdb called the RACE reads again in MiXCR, with one record for every CDR3 protein. This table has 240,000 or so distinct CDR3 sequences, approximately 8.6% appearing once. This TCR derives from a woman in her 40s with alopecia areata. Some clones in this sample may be carry-over from other donors' samples. Sequencing used whole blood, obtained in connection with sensitization to the hapten diphenylcyclopropenone (DPC).

CDR3 sequence: CASSPWTGSYNEQFF. DNA for the CDR3: TGTGCCAGCAGCCCTTGGACTGGGTCCTACAATGAGCAGTTCTTC. The V gene is TRBV28, the J gene TRBJ2-1; possibly TRBD2 for D (5 bases). V was shortened by 6 bases and J by 1 base, with 13 bases between the two germline ends. This CDR3 comprises 15 residues. Germline V gene lookup returns CDR1 MDHEN and CDR2 SYDVKM.